The 6 T cell receptor beta chains reported below all come from one sample, sequenced in a study of blood T cells in healthy people across ages. A second about 7 to 11 cycle PCR used barcoded and J-beta primers. TCRdb reprocessed the 5' RACE reads via MiXCR and lists one record per CDR3 protein. The repertoire has roughly 730,000 distinct CDR3 sequences, around 50% of them found once; the top ten carry approximately 24%. The sample taken for sequencing was blood. The receptors derive from a man aged 35-49 years in good health.

This clonotype has just a few counts. The chain carries TRBV9 and TRBJ1-5, with D uncertain. The CDR3 contains 15 residues. V was shortened by 2 bases and J by 2 bases, with 11 bases between the two germline ends. CDR1 and CDR2 from the germline V gene are SGDLS and YYNGEE. In nucleotides, the CDR3 is TGTGCCAGCAGCGTCGGACCAGACGGCAATCAGCCCCAGCATTTT. Residues: CASSVGPDGNQPQHF.

The chain links TRBV24-1 to TRBJ2-2; 8 bases line up with TRBD1. Germline-derived CDR1 and CDR2 are KGHDR and SFDVKD. The CDR3 has 14 amino acids. V trimming: 10 bases; J trimming: 6 bases; junction bases outside the gene matches: 9. The CDR3 region has the DNA TGTGCCACGCGTTCAGGGGGCGATTCCGGGGAGCTGTTTTTT. Protein product: CATRSGGDSGELFF.

This chain's CDR3 is CASSQTDSPAWEQYF. The CDR3 nucleotides are TGCGCCAGCAGCCAAACGGACAGCCCCGCATGGGAGCAGTACTTC. This chain connects TRBV4-1 to TRBJ2-5; D possibly corresponds to TRBD1 (6 bases). V lost 2 bases and J lost 11, with 21 bases in between. The length of the CDR3 is 15 residues. CDR1 MGHRA and CDR2 YSYEKL come from the germline V gene.

This clonotype was picked up a small number of times. The chain has TRBV5-1 and TRBJ2-7; a possible D gene is TRBD1 (6 bases). CDR3 length equals 14 residues. Germline CDR1 SGHRS, CDR2 YFSETQ. Trimming left V 5 bases short and J 2 bases short, with 14 bases between. DNA for the CDR3: TGCGCCAGCAGTCAGGGGAACCCTACCTACGAGCAGTACTTC. It specifies CASSQGNPTYEQYF.

The chain couples TRBV24-1 to TRBJ1-1; TRBD1 matches 7 bases. CDR1 and CDR2 (germline): KGHDR, SFDVKD. V shed 2 bases, J shed 4 bases, and the junction held 3 bases outside the gene matches. This CDR3 is built from 14 residues. The chain's CDR3 is CATSDSRGATEAFF. Written as DNA, the CDR3 is TGTGCCACCAGTGATTCCAGGGGGGCCACTGAAGCTTTCTTT.

CDR3 nucleotides: TGTGCCAGCACTAATAACTGGTTCGTCGAGCAGTACTTC. Amino acid sequence: CASTNNWFVEQYF. The chain employs TRBV6-2 or TRBV6-3 and TRBJ2-5; D is unclear. The end of the DNA aligns better with TRBJ2-7, so the J call may be wrong. Looked up from germline, CDR1 is MNHEY and CDR2 is SVGEGT. CDR3 length: 13 residues.